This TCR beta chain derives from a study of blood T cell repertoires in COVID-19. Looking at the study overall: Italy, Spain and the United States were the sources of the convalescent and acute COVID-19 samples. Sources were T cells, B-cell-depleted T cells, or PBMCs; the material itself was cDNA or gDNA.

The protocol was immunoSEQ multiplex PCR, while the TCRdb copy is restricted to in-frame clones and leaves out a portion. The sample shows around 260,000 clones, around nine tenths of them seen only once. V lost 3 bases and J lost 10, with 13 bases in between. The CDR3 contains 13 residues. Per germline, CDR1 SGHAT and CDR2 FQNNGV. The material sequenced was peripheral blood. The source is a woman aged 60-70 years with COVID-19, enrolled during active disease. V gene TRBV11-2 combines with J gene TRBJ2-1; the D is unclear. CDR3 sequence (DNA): TGTGCCAGCAGCTTGGGTGCGGTAGACGAGCAGTTCTTC. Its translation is CASSLGAVDEQFF.